Described below is a single T cell receptor (beta chain) sequence and its context. The antigen it binds to is not known. No per-base quality is available; no much larger clone lies one base away. This record comes from a study of shared clonotypes between healthy human individuals (dated by TCRdb to 2020 to 2022). As for the study more broadly: The cohort included three men and a couple of women between 18 and 49 years of age. For each donor, CD4 naive and CD4 memory were each run on three plates, CD8 naive on two plates, and CD8 memory on one plate. The study deeply sequenced blood TCR repertoires of about 5 healthy adults to estimate repertoire size and the extent of clonotype sharing between individuals. Different laboratories and diverse techniques were used to prepare libraries and sequence TCR repertoires, to increase sequencing depth and limit assay-specific biases. Between about 0.8 and 9 billion PBMCs per donor were obtained by leukapheresis. The full study reports these points: Sampling was limited to blood, and TCR repertoires in tissue likely differ from TCR repertoires in blood. Naive subsets generally had larger estimated clonotype richness than memory subsets. Because the study included only a small number of donors, the genetic and exposure-history diversity represented was limited. About 5% of naive CD4, 3.5% of naive CD8, around 2.3% of memory CD4, and 0.35% to 0.5% of memory CD8 clonotypes were shared across a few donors. Even with the large sequencing depth, rarefaction of the sorted-subset datasets indicated that sequencing was incomplete. Based on pairwise subsampling, the degree of clonotype sharing among donors was expected to be affected by sequencing depth. Compared with non-shared clonotypes, clonotypes shared by all four sorted-subset donors had higher generation probabilities.

Using the deep immunoSEQ assay, TCR CDR3 regions were amplified from genomic DNA by multiplex PCR. Extracted genomic DNA from each cell subset was distributed evenly across all wells of several immunoSEQ 96-well plates, and each plate was treated as a replicate. For sorted subsets, approximately 200 ng of genomic DNA, equivalent to tens of thousands of T cell genomes, went into each replicate PCR. The purified libraries were quantified using a Qubit 3.0 fluorometer, sized with a Bioanalyzer 2100, and then quantified again using the KAPA Library Quantification kit. A separate single-read 150-cycle Illumina NextSeq 550 flow cell was used to sequence each immunoSEQ 96-well plate. The paper's data handling went like this. The immunoSEQ output contained only junctional sequences without quality scores, so filtering could not match that applied to full-length reads. Sequences were annotated with PyIR, a Python wrapper for IgBLAST v1.9, and V/J genes and CDR3 were assigned using IMGT germline references. Any read was removed if the V/J assignment was weak (E-value above 1e-6), the CDR3 was missing, or the read contained stop codons, out-of-frame junctions, or ambiguous translated residues. V3J clonotypes were defined as sequences sharing an identical inferred V gene, J gene, and CDR3 amino acid sequence. Percentage overlap between repertoires was calculated by dividing the number of shared unique clonotypes by the size of the smaller repertoire. Three approaches were used to assess repertoire richness: RTK rarefaction, the Chao1 estimator, and Recon v2.1 estimates of unobserved clonotypes. OLGA was used to compute generation probabilities for all TCRbeta clonotypes that the gDNA method yielded from a handful of donors. TCRdb mirrors the immuneACCESS table, restricted to in-frame sequences. Some clones are absent from its copies; in checked studies, under half trace to an unresolved V gene, and the reason for the others is unknown. V, J and clone size are those of that table, while D and trimming were read from the DNA. The sample contains roughly 2,000,000 clones, about 94% of them found a single time. The biggest ten clones account for less than 1.5% of the sample.

CD8 naive samples were obtained by positive selection for CCR7 among CD45RO-negative cells, yielding a CD45RA+CCR7+ population from which TemRA cells were excluded. Donors were healthy HIV-negative adults with no recently reported acute infections or vaccinations. Every donor was a Caucasian adult residing in Nashville, Tennessee, USA. Blood was obtained by leukapheresis, after which PBMCs were separated by Ficoll-Histopaque density gradient centrifugation and cryopreserved in liquid nitrogen vapor phase. Analytical flow cytometry was used to check the purity and quantity of each magnetically sorted T cell population. Each sorted fraction had its genomic DNA isolated and then quantified by UV absorbance on a Nanodrop 2000c. The germline V gene provides CDR1 MGHDK and CDR2 SYGVNS. The CDR3 covers 15 residues, taking in both the cysteine and the phenylalanine. The retained sequence is limited to the CDR3, 45 bases, with the frame set at the first base. Trimming at the junction amounts to 1 base on V and 6 bases on J, and the germline ends lie 12 bases apart.

The chain links TRBV25-1 with TRBJ1-4; too little of a D gene remains to name it. The receptor was derived from a man aged 18 to 30 in good health. The material sequenced was naive CD8+ T cells sorted from blood. The cell subset or site label here, explained by the study, means: CD45RA+CCR7+. The nucleotide sequence is given as TGTGCCAGCAGTGAATCGGTCTACTTAGATGAAAAACTGTTTTTT. It translates as CASSESVYLDEKLFF.